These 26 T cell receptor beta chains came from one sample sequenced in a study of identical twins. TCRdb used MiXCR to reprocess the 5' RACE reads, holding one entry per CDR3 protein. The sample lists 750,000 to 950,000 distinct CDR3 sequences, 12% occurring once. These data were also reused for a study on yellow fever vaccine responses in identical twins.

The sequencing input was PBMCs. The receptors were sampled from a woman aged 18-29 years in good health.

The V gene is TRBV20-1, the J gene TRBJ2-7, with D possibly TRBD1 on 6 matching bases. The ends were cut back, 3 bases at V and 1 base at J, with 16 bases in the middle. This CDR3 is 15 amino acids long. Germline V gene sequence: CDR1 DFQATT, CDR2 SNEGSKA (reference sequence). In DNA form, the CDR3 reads TGCAGTGCTAGTCCGACGACAGGTCCTTCCTACGAGCAGTACGTC. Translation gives CSASPTTGPSYEQYV.

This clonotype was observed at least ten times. The CDR3 region has the DNA TGTGCCAGCAGTTTTGCTACTGGAAACACCATATATTTT. The encoded protein is CASSFATGNTIYF. The chain has TRBV12-3 or TRBV12-4 and TRBJ1-3; D call uncertain. The CDR3 sequence is 13 residues long. V lost 3 bases and J 2 bases, leaving 5 bases between the germline ends.

The CDR3 nucleotides read TGCGCCAGCAGCTTGGAGGACAACCGACTAGCGGCCATAGCCAAAAACATTCAGTACTTC. Translation gives CASSLEDNRLAAIAKNIQYF. The chain combines TRBV5-1 with TRBJ2-4, with 9 bases aligning to TRBD2. There are 20 residues in the CDR3. Germline V gene lookup returns CDR1 SGHRS and CDR2 YFSETQ. The V and J ends lost 0 bases and 0 bases, in that order; junction bases with no gene match: 13.

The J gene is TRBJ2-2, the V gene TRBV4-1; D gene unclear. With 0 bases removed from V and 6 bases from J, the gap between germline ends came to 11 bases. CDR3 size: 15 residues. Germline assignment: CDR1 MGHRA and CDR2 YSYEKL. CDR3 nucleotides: TGCGCCAGCAGCCAAGACCGGGTTCTGGCCGGGGAGCTGTTTTTT. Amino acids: CASSQDRVLAGELFF.

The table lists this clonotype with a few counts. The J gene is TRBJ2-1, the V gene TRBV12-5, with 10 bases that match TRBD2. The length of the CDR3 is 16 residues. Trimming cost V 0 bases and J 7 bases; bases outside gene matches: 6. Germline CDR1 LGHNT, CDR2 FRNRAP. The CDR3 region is CASGLVGAGGRNEQFF. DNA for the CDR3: TGTGCTAGTGGTTTGGTCGGAGCGGGAGGGCGAAATGAGCAGTTCTTC. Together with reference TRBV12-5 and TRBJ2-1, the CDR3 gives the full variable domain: DARVTQTPRHKVTEMGQEVTMRCQPILGHNTVFWYRQTMMQGLELLAYFRNRAPLDDSGMPKDRFSAEMPDATLATLKIQPSEPRDSAVYFCASGLVGAGGRNEQFFGPGTRLTVL.

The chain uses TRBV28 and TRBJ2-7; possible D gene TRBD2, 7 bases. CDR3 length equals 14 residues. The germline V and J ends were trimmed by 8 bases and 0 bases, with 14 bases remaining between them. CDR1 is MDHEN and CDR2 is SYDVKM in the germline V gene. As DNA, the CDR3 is TGTGCCAGCCAACAGGGACTAAGCTCCTACGAGCAGTACGTC. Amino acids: CASQQGLSSYEQYV.

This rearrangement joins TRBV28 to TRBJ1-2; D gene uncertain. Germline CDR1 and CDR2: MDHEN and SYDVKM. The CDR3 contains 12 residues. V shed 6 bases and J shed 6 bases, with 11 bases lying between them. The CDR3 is CASSSSGNGYTF. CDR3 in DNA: TGTGCCAGCAGCTCTAGTGGGAATGGCTACACCTTC.

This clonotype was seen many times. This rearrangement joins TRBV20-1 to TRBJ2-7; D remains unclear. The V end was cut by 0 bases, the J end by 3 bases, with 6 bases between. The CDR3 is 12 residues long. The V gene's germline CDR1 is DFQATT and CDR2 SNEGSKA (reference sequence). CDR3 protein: CSARERLYEQYF. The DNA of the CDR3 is TGCAGTGCTAGAGAAAGGCTCTACGAGCAGTACTTC.

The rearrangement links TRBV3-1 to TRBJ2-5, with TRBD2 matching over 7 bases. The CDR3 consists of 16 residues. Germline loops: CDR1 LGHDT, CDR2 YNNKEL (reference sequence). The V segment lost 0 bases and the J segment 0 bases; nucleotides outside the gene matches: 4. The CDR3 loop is CASSQDMRENQETQYF. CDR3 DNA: TGTGCCAGCAGCCAAGATATGCGGGAGAACCAAGAGACCCAGTACTTC.

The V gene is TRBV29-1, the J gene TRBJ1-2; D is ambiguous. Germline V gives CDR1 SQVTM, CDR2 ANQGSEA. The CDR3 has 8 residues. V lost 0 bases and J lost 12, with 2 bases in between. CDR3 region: CSVEEDTF. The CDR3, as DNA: TGCAGCGTTGAAGAAGACACCTTC.

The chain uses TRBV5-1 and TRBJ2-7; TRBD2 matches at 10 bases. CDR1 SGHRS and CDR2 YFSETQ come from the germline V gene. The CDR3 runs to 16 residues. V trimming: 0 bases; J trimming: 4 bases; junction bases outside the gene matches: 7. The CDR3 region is CASSLAGTSVPYEQYF. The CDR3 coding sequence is TGCGCCAGCAGCTTGGCCGGGACTAGCGTCCCTTACGAGCAGTACTTC. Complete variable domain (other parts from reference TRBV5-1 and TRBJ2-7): KAGVTQTPRYLIKTRGQQVTLSCSPISGHRSVSWYQQTPGQGLQFLFEYFSETQRNKGNFPGRFSGRQFSNSRSEMNVSTLELGDSALYLCASSLAGTSVPYEQYFGPGTRLTVT.

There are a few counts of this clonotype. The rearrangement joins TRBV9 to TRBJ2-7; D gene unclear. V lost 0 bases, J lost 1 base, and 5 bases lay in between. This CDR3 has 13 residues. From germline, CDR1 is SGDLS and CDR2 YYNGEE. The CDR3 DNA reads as TGTGCCAGCAGCGTAGAGGATTCCTACGAGCAGTACTTC. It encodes CASSVEDSYEQYF. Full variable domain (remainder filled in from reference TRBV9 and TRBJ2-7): DSGVTQTPKHLITATGQRVTLRCSPRSGDLSVYWYQQSLDQGLQFLIQYYNGEERAKGNILERFSAQQFPDLHSELNLSSLELGDSALYFCASSVEDSYEQYFGPGTRLTVT.

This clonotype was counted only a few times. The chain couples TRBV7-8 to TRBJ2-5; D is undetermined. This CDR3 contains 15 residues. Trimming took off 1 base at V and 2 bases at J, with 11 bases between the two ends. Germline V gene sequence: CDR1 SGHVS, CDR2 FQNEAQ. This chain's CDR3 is CASSLDSQNQETQYF. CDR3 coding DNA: TGTGCCAGCAGCTTAGATTCTCAGAATCAAGAGACCCAGTACTTC.

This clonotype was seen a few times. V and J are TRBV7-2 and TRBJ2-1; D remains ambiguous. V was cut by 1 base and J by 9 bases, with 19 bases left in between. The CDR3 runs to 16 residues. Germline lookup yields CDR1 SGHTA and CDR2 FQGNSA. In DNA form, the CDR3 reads TGTGCCAGCAGCTTAGTTGGTAGCTCAGTCCCAAGTGAGCAGTTCTTC. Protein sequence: CASSLVGSSVPSEQFF.

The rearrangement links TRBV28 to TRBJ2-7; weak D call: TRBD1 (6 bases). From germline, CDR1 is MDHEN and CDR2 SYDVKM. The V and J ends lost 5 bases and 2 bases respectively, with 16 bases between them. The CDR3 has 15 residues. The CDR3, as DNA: TGTGCCAGCAGTAGACCCGGGACACTTACCTACGAGCAGTACTTC. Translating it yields CASSRPGTLTYEQYF.

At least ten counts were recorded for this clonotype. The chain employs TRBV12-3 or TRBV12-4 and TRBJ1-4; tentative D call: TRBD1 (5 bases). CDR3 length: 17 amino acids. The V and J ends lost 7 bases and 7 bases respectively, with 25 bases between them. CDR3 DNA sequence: TGTGCCAGCACCCTCATGGGTGTCGGGACCAGCGGTGAAAAACTGTTTTTT. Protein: CASTLMGVGTSGEKLFF.

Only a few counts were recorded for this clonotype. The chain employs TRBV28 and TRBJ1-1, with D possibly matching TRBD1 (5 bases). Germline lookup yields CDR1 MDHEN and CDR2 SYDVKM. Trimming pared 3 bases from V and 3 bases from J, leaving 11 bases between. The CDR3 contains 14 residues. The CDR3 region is CASSLGREYTEAFF. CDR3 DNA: TGTGCCAGCAGTTTGGGCAGGGAATACACTGAAGCTTTCTTT.

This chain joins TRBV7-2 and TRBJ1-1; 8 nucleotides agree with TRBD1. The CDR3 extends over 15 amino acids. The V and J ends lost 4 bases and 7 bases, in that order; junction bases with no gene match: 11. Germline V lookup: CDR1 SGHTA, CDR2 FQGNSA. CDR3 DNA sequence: TGTGCCAGCAGCTCCGACAGGGGAGGCTTGGATGAAGCTTTCTTT. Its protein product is CASSSDRGGLDEAFF.

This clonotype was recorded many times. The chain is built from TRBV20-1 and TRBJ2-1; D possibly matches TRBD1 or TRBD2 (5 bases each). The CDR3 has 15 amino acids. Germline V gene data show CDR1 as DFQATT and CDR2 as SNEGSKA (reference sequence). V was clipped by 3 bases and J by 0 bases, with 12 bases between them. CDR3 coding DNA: TGCAGTGCTAGTAACGGGGCGAGCTCCTACAATGAGCAGTTCTTC. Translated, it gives CSASNGASSYNEQFF.

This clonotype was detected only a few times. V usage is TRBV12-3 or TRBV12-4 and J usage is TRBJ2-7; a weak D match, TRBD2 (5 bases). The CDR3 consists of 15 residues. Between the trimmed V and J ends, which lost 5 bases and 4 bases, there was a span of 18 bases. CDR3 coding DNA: TGTGCCAGCAGTAAGATCCGGACGGGATTTTACGAGCAGTACTTC. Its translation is CASSKIRTGFYEQYF.

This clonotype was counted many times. The CDR3 nucleotides are TGTGCCAGCAGCTTGTGGAGGGGAAATGAGCAGTTCTTC. Protein: CASSLWRGNEQFF. This chain links TRBV5-6 with TRBJ2-1, with D perhaps TRBD2 (6 bases). Germline V gene sequence: CDR1 SGHDT, CDR2 YYEEEE. V lost 1 base and J 7 bases, leaving 9 bases between the germline ends. The CDR3 is 13 amino acids.

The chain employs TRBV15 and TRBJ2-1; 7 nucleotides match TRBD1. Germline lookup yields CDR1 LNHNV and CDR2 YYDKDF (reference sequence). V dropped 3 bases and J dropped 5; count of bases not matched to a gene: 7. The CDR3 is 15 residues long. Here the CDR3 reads CATSRAPGQNNEQFF. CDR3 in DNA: TGTGCCACCAGCAGGGCTCCGGGACAGAACAATGAGCAGTTCTTC.

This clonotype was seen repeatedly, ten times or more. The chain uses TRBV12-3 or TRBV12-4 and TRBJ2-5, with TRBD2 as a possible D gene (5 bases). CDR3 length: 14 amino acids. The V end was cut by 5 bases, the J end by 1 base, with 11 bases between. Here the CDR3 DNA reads TGTGCCAGCAGTCCCGGACTGCGCCAAGAGACCCAGTACTTC. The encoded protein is CASSPGLRQETQYF.

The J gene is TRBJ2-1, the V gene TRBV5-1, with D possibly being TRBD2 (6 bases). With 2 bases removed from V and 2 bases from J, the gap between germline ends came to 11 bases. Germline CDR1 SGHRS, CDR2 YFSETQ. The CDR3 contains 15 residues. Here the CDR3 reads CASSFAGLPYNEQFF. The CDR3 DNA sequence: TGCGCCAGCAGCTTCGCGGGACTCCCCTACAATGAGCAGTTCTTC.

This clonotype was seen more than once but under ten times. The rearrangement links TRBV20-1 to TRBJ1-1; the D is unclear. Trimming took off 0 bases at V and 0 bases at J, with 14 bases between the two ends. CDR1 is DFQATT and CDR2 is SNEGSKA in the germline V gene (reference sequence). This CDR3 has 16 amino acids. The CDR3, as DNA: TGCAGTGCTAGAGATTTGCGGGTATTAATGAACACTGAAGCTTTCTTT. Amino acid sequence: CSARDLRVLMNTEAFF.

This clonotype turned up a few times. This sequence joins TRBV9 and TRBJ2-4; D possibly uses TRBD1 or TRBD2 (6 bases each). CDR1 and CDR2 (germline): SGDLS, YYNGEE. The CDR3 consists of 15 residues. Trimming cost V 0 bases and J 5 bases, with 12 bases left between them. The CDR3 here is CASSVGGGLENIQYF. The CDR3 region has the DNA TGTGCCAGCAGCGTAGGAGGGGGGCTGGAAAACATTCAGTACTTC.